The rows below give T cell receptor beta chains drawn from one sample of a study of blood T cell repertoires in COVID-19. The data were produced by immunoSEQ multiplex PCR, yet TCRdb's version contains in-frame clones alone and is incomplete. The sample has roughly 110,000 clones, approximately 80% seen once; the top ten hold around 14%. Sequenced sample: peripheral blood. Receptor source: an older woman with acute or convalescent COVID-19. The CDR3 runs from the conserved cysteine through the conserved F or W. The order of the fields is D gene, J gene, clone size, V gene, CDR3 protein, CDR3 DNA. D genes are given only for firm matches. Rows may omit the clone size; those that give it use once, few, many or a size class.

d_gene: TRBD2; j_gene: TRBJ2-3; abundance: .; v_gene: TRBV5-1; CDR3aa: CASSVGNSGGTDTQYF; CDR3nt: TGCGCCAGCAGCGTGGGGAATAGCGGGGGCACAGATACGCAGTATTTT
d_gene: .; j_gene: TRBJ1-6; abundance: .; v_gene: TRBV27; CDR3aa: CASSRFGQSNSPLHF; CDR3nt: TGTGCCAGCAGTCGCTTTGGACAGTCCAATTCACCCCTCCACTTT
d_gene: TRBD1; j_gene: TRBJ1-2; abundance: .; v_gene: TRBV3-1/TRBV3-2; CDR3aa: CASSPDRGYGYTF; CDR3nt: TGTGCCAGCAGCCCAGACAGGGGCTATGGCTACACCTTC
d_gene: .; j_gene: TRBJ1-5; abundance: .; v_gene: TRBV28; CDR3aa: CASIEPGTHYSNQPQHF; CDR3nt: TGTGCCAGCATAGAACCCGGGACACATTATAGCAATCAGCCCCAGCATTTT
d_gene: TRBD2; j_gene: TRBJ2-1; abundance: .; v_gene: TRBV5-1; CDR3aa: CASSLGGTSAGNEQFF; CDR3nt: TGCGCCAGCAGCTTGGGCGGGACTAGCGCTGGCAATGAGCAGTTCTTC
d_gene: TRBD1; j_gene: TRBJ1-2; abundance: few; v_gene: TRBV7-9; CDR3aa: CASSSGTAYGYTF; CDR3nt: TGTGCCAGCAGCTCCGGGACAGCCTATGGCTACACCTTC
d_gene: TRBD2; j_gene: TRBJ2-3; abundance: .; v_gene: TRBV20-1; CDR3aa: CSASRGSPSGGMGSVGQYF; CDR3nt: TGCAGTGCTAGTCGCGGGTCGCCGAGCGGGGGGATGGGATCCGTTGGGCAGTATTTT
d_gene: .; j_gene: TRBJ2-5; abundance: .; v_gene: TRBV5-1; CDR3aa: CASSFPGEETQYF; CDR3nt: TGCGCCAGCAGCTTCCCAGGGGAAGAGACCCAGTACTTC
d_gene: TRBD2; j_gene: TRBJ2-1; abundance: .; v_gene: TRBV6-1; CDR3aa: CASSERTSHQQFF; CDR3nt: TGTGCCAGCAGTGAGAGGACTAGCCACCAGCAGTTCTTC
d_gene: .; j_gene: TRBJ2-7; abundance: .; v_gene: TRBV27; CDR3aa: CASSLSPGDSYEQYF; CDR3nt: TGTGCCAGCAGTTTATCACCGGGGGACTCCTACGAGCAGTACTTC
d_gene: .; j_gene: TRBJ1-2; abundance: few; v_gene: TRBV23-1; CDR3aa: CASSQSLTPTGHYGYTF; CDR3nt: TGCGCCAGCAGTCAATCTCTGACACCCACAGGGCACTATGGCTACACCTTC
d_gene: .; j_gene: TRBJ2-1; abundance: .; v_gene: TRBV11-1; CDR3aa: CASSLNRAAYNEQFF; CDR3nt: TGTGCCAGCAGCTTAAACAGGGCGGCCTACAATGAGCAGTTCTTC
d_gene: TRBD2; j_gene: TRBJ2-3; abundance: .; v_gene: TRBV19; CDR3aa: CASSPQAGAPDTQYF; CDR3nt: TGTGCCAGTAGTCCCCAAGCGGGAGCTCCAGATACGCAGTATTTT
d_gene: .; j_gene: TRBJ1-2; abundance: .; v_gene: TRBV23-1; CDR3aa: CASRRAGGYGYTF; CDR3nt: TGCGCCAGTCGTCGGGCGGGGGGCTATGGCTACACCTTC
d_gene: TRBD1; j_gene: TRBJ2-2; abundance: .; v_gene: TRBV5-4; CDR3aa: CASSARTGGKTGELFF; CDR3nt: TGTGCCAGCAGCGCCAGGACAGGGGGAAAGACCGGGGAGCTGTTTTTT
d_gene: .; j_gene: TRBJ1-1; abundance: .; v_gene: TRBV4-1; CDR3aa: CASSSLPGGGNTEAFF; CDR3nt: TGCGCCAGCAGCTCGTTACCGGGAGGAGGGAACACTGAAGCTTTCTTT
d_gene: .; j_gene: TRBJ2-6; abundance: .; v_gene: TRBV15; CDR3aa: CATSSWDTSGANVLTF; CDR3nt: TGTGCCACCAGCAGTTGGGACACCTCTGGGGCCAACGTCCTGACTTTC
d_gene: TRBD1; j_gene: TRBJ1-2; abundance: .; v_gene: TRBV19; CDR3aa: CATLKRAGTGDGYTF; CDR3nt: TGTGCCACCCTTAAAAGGGCCGGGACAGGGGATGGCTACACCTTC
d_gene: TRBD1; j_gene: TRBJ1-1; abundance: .; v_gene: TRBV5-1; CDR3aa: CASRQGRENTEAFF; CDR3nt: TGCGCCAGTAGACAGGGGAGGGAGAACACTGAAGCTTTCTTT
d_gene: .; j_gene: TRBJ2-1; abundance: .; v_gene: TRBV5-4; CDR3aa: CASSLERRGSAYNEQFF; CDR3nt: TGTGCCAGCAGCTTGGAACGCCGGGGTTCCGCCTACAATGAGCAGTTCTTC
d_gene: TRBD2; j_gene: TRBJ2-3; abundance: .; v_gene: TRBV2; CDR3aa: CASSRRPSGRTDTQYF; CDR3nt: TGTGCCAGCAGCCGGAGACCCAGCGGGAGAACAGATACGCAGTATTTT
d_gene: TRBD1; j_gene: TRBJ2-3; abundance: once; v_gene: TRBV5-1; CDR3aa: CASIQGIDTSTDTQYF; CDR3nt: TGCGCCAGCATACAGGGGATAGATACTAGCACAGATACGCAGTATTTT
d_gene: .; j_gene: TRBJ2-5; abundance: .; v_gene: TRBV4-2; CDR3aa: CASSHLGVEGEETQYF; CDR3nt: TGTGCCAGCAGCCACCTCGGGGTTGAGGGGGAGGAGACCCAGTACTTC